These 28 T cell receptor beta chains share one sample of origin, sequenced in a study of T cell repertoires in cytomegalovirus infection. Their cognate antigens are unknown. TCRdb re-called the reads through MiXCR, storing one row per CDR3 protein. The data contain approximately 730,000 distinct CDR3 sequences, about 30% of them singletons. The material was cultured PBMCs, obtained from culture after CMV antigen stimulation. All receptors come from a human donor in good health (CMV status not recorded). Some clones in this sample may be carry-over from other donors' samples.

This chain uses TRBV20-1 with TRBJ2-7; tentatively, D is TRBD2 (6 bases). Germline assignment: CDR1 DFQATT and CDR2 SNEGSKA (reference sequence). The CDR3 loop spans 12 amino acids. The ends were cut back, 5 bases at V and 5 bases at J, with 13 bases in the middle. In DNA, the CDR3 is TGCAGTGCTCCCGGGACTTTCGACGAGCAGTACTTC. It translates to CSAPGTFDEQYF.

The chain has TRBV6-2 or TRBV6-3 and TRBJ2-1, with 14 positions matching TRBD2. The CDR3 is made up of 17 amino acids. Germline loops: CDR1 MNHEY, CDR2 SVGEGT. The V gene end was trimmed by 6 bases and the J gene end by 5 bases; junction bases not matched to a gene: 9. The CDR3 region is CASSPFSGLAGDNEQFF. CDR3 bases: TGTGCCAGCAGCCCTTTCTCGGGACTAGCGGGGGACAATGAGCAGTTCTTC.

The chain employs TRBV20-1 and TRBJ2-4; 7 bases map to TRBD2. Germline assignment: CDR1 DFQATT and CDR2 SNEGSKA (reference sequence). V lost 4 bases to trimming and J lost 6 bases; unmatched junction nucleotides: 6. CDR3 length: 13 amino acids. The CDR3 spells CSAIGEGRNIQYF. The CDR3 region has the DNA TGCAGTGCTATTGGGGAGGGGAGAAACATTCAGTACTTC.

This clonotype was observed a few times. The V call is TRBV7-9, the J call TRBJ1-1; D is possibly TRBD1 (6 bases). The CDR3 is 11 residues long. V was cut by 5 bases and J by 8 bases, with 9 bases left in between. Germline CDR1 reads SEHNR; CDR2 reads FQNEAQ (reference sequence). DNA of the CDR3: TGTGCCAGCAGCCCGGGACAAGAAGCTTTCTTT. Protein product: CASSPGQEAFF.

The chain's CDR3 is CASRPTSGPPGPTDTQYF. CDR3 in DNA: TGTGCCAGCAGGCCCACCTCCGGGCCCCCGGGCCCCACAGATACGCAGTATTTT. This chain joins TRBV27 and TRBJ2-3; D gene uncertain. V was pared by 6 bases and J by 2 bases, with 24 bases between. The CDR3 has 18 residues. CDR1 and CDR2 from the germline V gene are MNHEY and SMNVEV (reference sequence).

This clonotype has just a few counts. Here the CDR3 DNA reads TGTGCCAGCAGCTCCCCGGGGACCCATTCCTACGAGCAGTACTTC. Residues: CASSSPGTHSYEQYF. The V call is TRBV7-2, the J call TRBJ2-7; the D gene could be TRBD1 or TRBD2 (5 bases each). The CDR3 is 15 amino acids. Looked up from germline, CDR1 is SGHTA and CDR2 is FQGNSA. Trimming cost V 4 bases and J 1 base, with 14 bases left between them.

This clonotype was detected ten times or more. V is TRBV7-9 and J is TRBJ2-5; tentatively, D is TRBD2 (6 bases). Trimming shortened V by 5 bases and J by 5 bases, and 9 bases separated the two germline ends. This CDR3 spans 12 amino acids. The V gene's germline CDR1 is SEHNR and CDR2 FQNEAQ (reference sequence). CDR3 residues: CASSQEGETQYF. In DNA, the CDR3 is TGTGCCAGCAGCCAGGAGGGGGAGACCCAGTACTTC.

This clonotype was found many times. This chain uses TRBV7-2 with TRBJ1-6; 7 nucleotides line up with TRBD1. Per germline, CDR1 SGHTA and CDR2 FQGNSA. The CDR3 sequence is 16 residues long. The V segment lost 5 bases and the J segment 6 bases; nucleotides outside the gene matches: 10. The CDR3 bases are TGTGCCAGCAGCCTGACAGGGACAAATACTAATTCACCCCTCCACTTT. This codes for CASSLTGTNTNSPLHF. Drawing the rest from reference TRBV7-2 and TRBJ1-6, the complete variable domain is GAGVSQSPSNKVTEKGKDVELRCDPISGHTALYWYRQSLGQGLEFLIYFQGNSAPDKSGLPSDRFSAERTGGSVSTLTIQRTQQEDSAVYLCASSLTGTNTNSPLHFGNGTRLTVT.

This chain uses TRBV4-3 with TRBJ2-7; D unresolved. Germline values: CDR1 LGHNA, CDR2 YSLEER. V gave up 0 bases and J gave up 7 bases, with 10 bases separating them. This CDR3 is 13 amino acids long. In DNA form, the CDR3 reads TGCGCCAGCAGCCAAGATCTTGGTGGGGAGCAGTACTTC. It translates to CASSQDLGGEQYF.

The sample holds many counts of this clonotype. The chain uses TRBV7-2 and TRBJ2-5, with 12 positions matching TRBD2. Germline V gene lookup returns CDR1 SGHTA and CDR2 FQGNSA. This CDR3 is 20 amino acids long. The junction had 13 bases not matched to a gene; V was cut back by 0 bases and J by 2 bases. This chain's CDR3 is CASSLAPLLGLAGTQETQYF. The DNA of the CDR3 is TGTGCCAGCAGCTTAGCCCCCCTACTAGGACTAGCGGGGACACAAGAGACCCAGTACTTC. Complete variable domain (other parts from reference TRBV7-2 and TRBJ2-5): GAGVSQSPSNKVTEKGKDVELRCDPISGHTALYWYRQSLGQGLEFLIYFQGNSAPDKSGLPSDRFSAERTGGSVSTLTIQRTQQEDSAVYLCASSLAPLLGLAGTQETQYFGPGTRLLVL.

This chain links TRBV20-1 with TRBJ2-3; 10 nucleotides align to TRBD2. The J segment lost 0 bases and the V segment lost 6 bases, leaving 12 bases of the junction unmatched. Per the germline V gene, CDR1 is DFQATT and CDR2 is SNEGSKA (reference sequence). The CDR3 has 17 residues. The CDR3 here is CSANWIAGGSSTDTQYF. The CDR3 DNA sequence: TGCAGTGCAAATTGGATAGCGGGAGGTTCTAGCACAGATACGCAGTATTTT.

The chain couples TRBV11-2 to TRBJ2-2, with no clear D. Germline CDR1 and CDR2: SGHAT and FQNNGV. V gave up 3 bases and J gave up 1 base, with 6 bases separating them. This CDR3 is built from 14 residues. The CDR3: CASSFPQNTGELFF. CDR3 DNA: TGTGCCAGCAGCTTTCCCCAGAACACCGGGGAGCTGTTTTTT.

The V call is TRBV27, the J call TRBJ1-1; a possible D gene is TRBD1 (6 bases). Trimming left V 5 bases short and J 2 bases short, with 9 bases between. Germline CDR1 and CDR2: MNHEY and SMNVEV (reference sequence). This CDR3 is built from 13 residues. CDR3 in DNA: TGTGCCAGCAGTACAGGGTACAACACTGAAGCTTTCTTT. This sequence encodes CASSTGYNTEAFF.

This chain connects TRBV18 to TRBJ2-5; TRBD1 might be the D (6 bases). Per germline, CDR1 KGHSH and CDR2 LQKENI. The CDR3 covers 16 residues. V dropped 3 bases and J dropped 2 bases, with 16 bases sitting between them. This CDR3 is CASSPMGAVGQETQYF. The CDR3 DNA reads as TGTGCCAGCTCACCGATGGGGGCCGTTGGACAAGAGACCCAGTACTTC.

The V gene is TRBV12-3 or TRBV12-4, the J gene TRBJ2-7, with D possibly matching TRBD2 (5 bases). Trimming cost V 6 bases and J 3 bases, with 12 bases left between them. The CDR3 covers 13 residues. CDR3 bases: TGTGCCAGCAGAGGACCGGGGTTCTACGAGCAGTACTTC. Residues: CASRGPGFYEQYF.

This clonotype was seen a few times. The DNA for the CDR3 is TGTGCCAGCAGCTCCTATACTAGCACAGATACGCAGTATTTT. This encodes CASSSYTSTDTQYF. The chain couples TRBV7-2 to TRBJ2-3; D uncertain. Germline V gene sequence: CDR1 SGHTA, CDR2 FQGNSA. CDR3 size: 14 residues. Trimming removed 4 bases at V and 0 bases at J, with 8 bases between.

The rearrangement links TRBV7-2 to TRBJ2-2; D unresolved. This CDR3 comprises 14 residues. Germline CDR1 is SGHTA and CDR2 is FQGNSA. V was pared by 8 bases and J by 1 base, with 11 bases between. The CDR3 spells CASCRDGNTGELFF. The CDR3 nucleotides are TGTGCCAGCTGTAGGGATGGGAACACCGGGGAGCTGTTTTTT. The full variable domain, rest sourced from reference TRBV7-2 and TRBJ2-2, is GAGVSQSPSNKVTEKGKDVELRCDPISGHTALYWYRQSLGQGLEFLIYFQGNSAPDKSGLPSDRFSAERTGGSVSTLTIQRTQQEDSAVYLCASCRDGNTGELFFGEGSRLTVL.

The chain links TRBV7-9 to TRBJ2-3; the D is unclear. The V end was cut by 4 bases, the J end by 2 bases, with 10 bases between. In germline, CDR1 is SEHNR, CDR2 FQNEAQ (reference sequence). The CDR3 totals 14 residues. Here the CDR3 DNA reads TGTGCCAGCAGCTCTCAGTCCACCACAGATACGCAGTATTTT. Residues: CASSSQSTTDTQYF. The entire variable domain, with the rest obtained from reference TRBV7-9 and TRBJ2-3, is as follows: DTGVSQNPRHKITKRGQNVTFRCDPISEHNRLYWYRQTLGQGPEFLTYFQNEAQLEKSRLLSDRFSAERPKGSFSTLEIQRTEQGDSAMYLCASSSQSTTDTQYFGPGTRLTVL.

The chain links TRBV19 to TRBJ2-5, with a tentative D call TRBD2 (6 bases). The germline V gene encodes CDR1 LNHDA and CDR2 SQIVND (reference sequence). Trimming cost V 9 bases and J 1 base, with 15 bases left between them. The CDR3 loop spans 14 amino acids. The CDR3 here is CASHRRESQETQYF. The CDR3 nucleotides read TGTGCCAGCCATCGCCGGGAGTCCCAAGAGACCCAGTACTTC.

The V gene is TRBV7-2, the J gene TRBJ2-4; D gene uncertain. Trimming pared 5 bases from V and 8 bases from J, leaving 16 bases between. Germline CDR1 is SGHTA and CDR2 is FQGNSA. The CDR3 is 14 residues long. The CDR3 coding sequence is TGTACCAGCAGCCGGGCGCTAGTCGGTGACATTCAGTACTTC. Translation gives CTSSRALVGDIQYF.

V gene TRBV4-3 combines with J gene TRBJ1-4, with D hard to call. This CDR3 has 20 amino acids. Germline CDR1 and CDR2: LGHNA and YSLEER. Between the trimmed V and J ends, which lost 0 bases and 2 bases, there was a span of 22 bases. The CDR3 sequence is CASSQEGPSPGGLTNEKLFF. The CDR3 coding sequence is TGCGCCAGCAGCCAAGAAGGCCCCTCTCCGGGAGGCTTGACTAATGAAAAACTGTTTTTT.

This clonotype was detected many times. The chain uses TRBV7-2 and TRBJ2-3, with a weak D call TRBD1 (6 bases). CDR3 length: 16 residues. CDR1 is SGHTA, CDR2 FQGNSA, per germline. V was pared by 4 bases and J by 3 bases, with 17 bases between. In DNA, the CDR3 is TGTGCCAGCAGCTCCAGACAGGTCCTTAGGACAGATACGCAGTATTTT. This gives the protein CASSSRQVLRTDTQYF.

CDR3 sequence (DNA): TGTGCCAGCAGTAAGACTAGGGAAGAGACCCAGTACTTC. Translation: CASSKTREETQYF. The chain uses TRBV2 and TRBJ2-5; TRBD2 is a possible D gene (6 bases). Germline V gene sequence: CDR1 SNHLY, CDR2 FYNNEI. The germline V and J ends were trimmed by 5 bases and 3 bases, with 10 bases remaining between them. The CDR3 loop spans 13 amino acids.

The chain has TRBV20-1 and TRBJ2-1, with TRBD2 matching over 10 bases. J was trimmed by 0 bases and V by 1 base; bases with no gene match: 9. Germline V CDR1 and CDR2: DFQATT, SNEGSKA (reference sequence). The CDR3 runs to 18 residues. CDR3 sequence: CSARVGSGGLTSYNEQFF. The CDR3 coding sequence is TGCAGTGCTAGAGTGGGTAGCGGGGGGCTTACCTCCTACAATGAGCAGTTCTTC.

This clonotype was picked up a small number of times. The CDR3 here is CASKDSPYGYTF. Here the CDR3 DNA reads TGTGCCAGCAAAGACAGCCCCTATGGCTACACCTTC. The V call is TRBV2, the J call TRBJ1-2, with D perhaps TRBD1 (5 bases). This CDR3 is 12 amino acids long. V lost 7 bases and J lost 4, with 10 bases in between. The germline CDR1 and CDR2 sequences are SNHLY and FYNNEI.

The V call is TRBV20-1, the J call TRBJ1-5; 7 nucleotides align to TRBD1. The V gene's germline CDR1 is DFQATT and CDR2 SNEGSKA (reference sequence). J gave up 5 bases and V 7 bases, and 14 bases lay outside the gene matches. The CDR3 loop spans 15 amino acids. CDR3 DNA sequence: TGCAGTGTGGGGACAGCGGGGGCAGCGCATCAGCCCCAGCATTTT. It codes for CSVGTAGAAHQPQHF.

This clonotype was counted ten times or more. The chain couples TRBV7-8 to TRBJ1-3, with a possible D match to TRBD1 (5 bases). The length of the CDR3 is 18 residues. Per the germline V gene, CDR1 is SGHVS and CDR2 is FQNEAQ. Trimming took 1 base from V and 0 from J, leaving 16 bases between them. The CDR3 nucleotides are TGTGCCAGCAGCTTAGTAAAACACAGGAGGGACTCTGGAAACACCATATATTTT. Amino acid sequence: CASSLVKHRRDSGNTIYF.

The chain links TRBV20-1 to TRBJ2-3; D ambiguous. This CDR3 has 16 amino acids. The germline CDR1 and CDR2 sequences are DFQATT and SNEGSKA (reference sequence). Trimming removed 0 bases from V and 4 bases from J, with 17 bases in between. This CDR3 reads CSARERNSWSADTQYF. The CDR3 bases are TGCAGTGCTAGAGAGCGCAACAGTTGGAGCGCAGATACGCAGTATTTT.